This T cell receptor (beta chain) originates from a study of PD-L1 blockade in urothelial cancer. The overall study: Administration of atezolizumab to patients began in the mid-2010s, at 1,200 mg intravenously every 3 weeks. About 85% of the roughly 29 patients were men who had bladder-origin urothelial cancer. Blood-derived samples held a median roughly 150,000 T cells.

V lost 0 bases to trimming and J lost 4 bases, with 19 bases between them. CDR3 length equals 17 residues. Germline assignment: CDR1 SGHDT and CDR2 YYEEEE. The protocol was immunoSEQ multiplex PCR, while the TCRdb copy is restricted to in-frame clones and leaves out a portion. The sample shows 55,000 to 80,000 clones, roughly 79% of them seen only once. A remark on this clone: No antigen is known for it.

Whole-study results and caveats: Durable benefit accompanied greater 3-week expansion of tumor-associated blood clones.

Noted time point: pretreatment peripheral blood. The specimen comprised PBMCs, sampled around atezolizumab (anti-PD-L1) treatment. The TCR originated in a man in his 70s with urothelial cancer. This chain links TRBV5-6 with TRBJ1-2; tentatively, D is TRBD1 (6 bases). As DNA, the CDR3 is TGTGCCAGCAGCTTGGTGGGGGCGGCCTTTCTATTCTATGGCTACACCTTC. Translation: CASSLVGAAFLFYGYTF.